This T cell receptor (beta chain) is from a study of shared clonotypes between healthy human individuals. Study results and caveats: A limitation of the genetic and exposure-history diversity represented arose from few donors. Specimens sampled were limited to blood, with tissue repertoires likely differing. With a handful of donors compared, about 5% of naive CD4 clonotypes were shared.

Concerning this clone: Its antigen is not known.

Profiled with immunoSEQ multiplex PCR; TCRdb holds only in-frame clones, not every one. This repertoire shows hundreds of thousands of clones, under 80% found once; its top ten account for 10%. The V gene lost 2 bases and the J gene lost 5 bases, with 6 bases spanning the gap. Germline loops: CDR1 SGHTA, CDR2 FQGNSA. CDR3 length: 12 amino acids. This clonotype was obtained from a man aged 25-45 years in good health. The chain joins TRBV7-2 to TRBJ2-5; no clear D gene. The specimen was memory CD4+ T cells sorted from blood. Specified subset: CD45RA-negative fraction. CDR3 DNA sequence: TGTGCCAGCAGCTTAATCGGTGAGACCCAGTACTTC. This gives the protein CASSLIGETQYF.